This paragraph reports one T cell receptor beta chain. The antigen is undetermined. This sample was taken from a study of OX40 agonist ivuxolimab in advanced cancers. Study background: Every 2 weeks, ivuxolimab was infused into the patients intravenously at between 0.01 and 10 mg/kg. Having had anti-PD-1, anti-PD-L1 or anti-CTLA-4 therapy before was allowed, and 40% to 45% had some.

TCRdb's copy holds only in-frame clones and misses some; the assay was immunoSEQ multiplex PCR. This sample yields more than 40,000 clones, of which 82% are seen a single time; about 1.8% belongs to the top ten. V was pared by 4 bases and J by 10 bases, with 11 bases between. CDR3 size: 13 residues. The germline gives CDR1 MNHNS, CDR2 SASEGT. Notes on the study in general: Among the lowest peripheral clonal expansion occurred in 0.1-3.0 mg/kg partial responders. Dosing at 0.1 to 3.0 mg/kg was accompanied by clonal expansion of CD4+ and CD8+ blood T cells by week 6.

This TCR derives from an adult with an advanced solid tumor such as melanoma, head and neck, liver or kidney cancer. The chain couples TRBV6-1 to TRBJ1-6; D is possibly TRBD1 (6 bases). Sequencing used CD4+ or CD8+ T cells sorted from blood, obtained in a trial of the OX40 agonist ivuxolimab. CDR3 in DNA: TGTGCCAGCAGTGCGGGGGCCGGATCACCCCTCCACTTT. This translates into CASSAGAGSPLHF.